This entry concerns a single T cell receptor (beta chain). Germline assignment: CDR1 MGHRA and CDR2 YSYEKL. CDR3 length: 17 residues. V was pared by 3 bases and J by 2 bases, with 4 bases of the junction left unmatched. This record belongs to a study of blood T cell repertoires in COVID-19. Study members were between roughly 18 and 90 years old and lived in over 20 US regions. Cohorts were based on clinical histories the participants reported. The data were produced by immunoSEQ multiplex PCR, yet TCRdb's version contains in-frame clones alone and is incomplete. The table includes hundreds of thousands of clones, roughly 85% detected once.

This rearrangement joins TRBV4-1 to TRBJ2-5; 15 bases fit TRBD2. The sequence derives from a woman aged 45-65 years with acute COVID-19. Material: PBMCs or T cells enriched from blood (not recorded which). This CDR3 is CASSQGLAGGLQETQYF. The CDR3, as DNA: TGCGCCAGCAGCCAGGGACTAGCGGGGGGCTTGCAAGAGACCCAGTACTTC.